These 23 T cell receptor beta chains originate from one sample sequenced in a study of blood T cell repertoires in COVID-19. The assay was immunoSEQ multiplex PCR, and TCRdb's table has in-frame clones only and misses some. Among 45,000 to 60,000 clones listed, around 84% were seen once. Sequencing used peripheral blood. Receptor source: a woman of 80 years or more with acute or convalescent COVID-19.

The gene calls are TRBV14 and TRBJ1-6; D perhaps matches TRBD1 (6 bases). The CDR3 is 15 residues long. V was trimmed by 3 bases and J by 5 bases, leaving 11 bases between them. Germline CDR1 and CDR2: SGHDN and FVKESK. DNA for the CDR3: TGTGCCAGCAGCCAGTGGGACACACATAATTCACCCCTCCACTTT. Translation gives CASSQWDTHNSPLHF.

The chain has TRBV3-1 (or the pseudogene TRBV3-2) and TRBJ1-4, with unresolved D. The germline CDR1 and CDR2 sequences are LGHDT and YNNKEL (reference sequence). Trimming cost V 0 bases and J 6 bases, with 14 bases left between them. The CDR3 totals 16 residues. The chain's CDR3 is CASSQDYSTRYEKLFF. The CDR3 region has the DNA TGTGCCAGCAGCCAAGACTACAGCACTCGTTATGAAAAACTGTTTTTT.

The chain joins TRBV18 to TRBJ1-2; 8 bases fit TRBD1. The germline CDR1 and CDR2 sequences are KGHSH and LQKENI. With V trimmed by 3 bases and J by 2 bases, 2 bases remained unmatched. The CDR3 runs to 14 residues. CDR3 region: CASSPGQENYGYTF. The CDR3 coding sequence is TGTGCCAGCTCACCGGGACAGGAGAACTATGGCTACACCTTC.

A few counts support this clone. The identical CDR3 is also encoded by other nucleotide sequences in the sample. The chain carries TRBV6-5 and TRBJ2-7, with 11 nucleotides matching TRBD1. Germline values: CDR1 MNHEY, CDR2 SVGAGI. V gave up 6 bases and J gave up 4 bases; unmatched junction bases: 5. The CDR3 runs 14 residues. Here the CDR3 reads CASRRTGGHYEQYF. CDR3 bases: TGTGCCAGCAGGAGGACAGGGGGCCATTACGAGCAGTACTTC.

This chain uses TRBV18 with TRBJ2-1; possibly TRBD1 for D (5 bases). The germline CDR1 and CDR2 sequences are KGHSH and LQKENI. The length of the CDR3 is 15 residues. Trimming cost V 3 bases and J 6 bases, with 15 bases left between them. CDR3 nucleotides: TGTGCCAGCTCACCTCAGGGATTTTCGGGCAATGAGCAGTTCTTC. Translated, it gives CASSPQGFSGNEQFF.

This chain links TRBV18 with TRBJ1-5; D perhaps matches TRBD1 (6 bases). The V end was cut by 3 bases, the J end by 5 bases, with 11 bases between. Germline CDR1 is KGHSH and CDR2 is LQKENI. This CDR3 contains 14 residues. CDR3 sequence: CASSPQGSDQPQHF. CDR3 coding DNA: TGTGCCAGCTCACCTCAGGGGTCGGATCAGCCCCAGCATTTT.

The DNA of the CDR3 is TGTGCCAGCAGTGATGAGTACACCGGGGAGCTGTTTTTT. This translates into CASSDEYTGELFF. V and J are TRBV6-4 and TRBJ2-2, with D uncertain. The V and J ends lost 3 bases and 3 bases respectively, with 5 bases between them. From germline, CDR1 is MRHNA and CDR2 SNTAGT. The CDR3 has 13 residues.

The chain recombines TRBV7-8 with TRBJ1-4; D is unclear. In germline, CDR1 is SGHVS, CDR2 FQNEAQ. Trimming pared 7 bases from V and 5 bases from J, leaving 11 bases between. CDR3 length: 13 amino acids. The chain's CDR3 is CASKSDGNEKLFF. For the CDR3, the DNA is TGTGCCAGCAAATCAGACGGGAATGAAAAACTGTTTTTT. Together with reference TRBV7-8 and TRBJ1-4, the CDR3 gives the full variable domain: GAGVSQSPRYKVAKRGQDVALRCDPISGHVSLFWYQQALGQGPEFLTYFQNEAQLDKSGLPSDRFFAERPEGSVSTLKIQRTQQEDSAVYLCASKSDGNEKLFFGSGTQLSVL.

The chain joins TRBV6-5 to TRBJ2-1; 9 bases are a match to TRBD1. This CDR3 contains 14 residues. Germline V gene lookup returns CDR1 MNHEY and CDR2 SVGAGI. V lost 4 bases and J lost 7; bases outside the gene matches: 5. Here the CDR3 reads CASSSTGGVNEQFF. In DNA form, the CDR3 reads TGTGCCAGCAGTTCGACAGGGGGGGTAAATGAGCAGTTCTTC.

The rearrangement joins TRBV11-3 to TRBJ2-1, with 8 positions matching TRBD2. The CDR3 runs to 14 residues. Unmatched junction bases numbered 3, after V lost 3 bases and J lost 5 bases. Germline V CDR1 and CDR2: SGHNT, YENEEA. CDR3 amino acids: CASSFAGGNNEQFF. CDR3 nucleotides: TGTGCCAGCAGCTTTGCGGGGGGAAACAATGAGCAGTTCTTC.

The J gene is TRBJ1-3, the V gene TRBV25-1; 8 bases match TRBD1. In germline, CDR1 is MGHDK, CDR2 SYGVNS. The junction had 9 bases not matched to a gene; V was cut back by 5 bases and J by 0 bases. The CDR3 covers 17 residues. CDR3 bases: TGTGCCAGCAGTCCCCTAGGACAGGGCGCCTCTGGAAACACCATATATTTT. This codes for CASSPLGQGASGNTIYF.

The rearrangement joins TRBV3-1 (or the pseudogene TRBV3-2) to TRBJ2-5; D remains ambiguous. Per the germline V gene, CDR1 is LGHDT and CDR2 is YNNKEL (reference sequence). CDR3 length: 12 residues. V shed 4 bases and J shed 3 bases, with 6 bases lying between them. The CDR3 sequence: CASSLTEETQYF. The CDR3 region has the DNA TGTGCCAGCAGCCTAACGGAAGAGACCCAGTACTTC.

This clone has a single count. The chain employs TRBV19 and TRBJ1-6; 9 bases line up with TRBD1. Per germline, CDR1 LNHDA and CDR2 SQIVND (reference sequence). This CDR3 is built from 15 residues. Unmatched junction bases numbered 6, after V lost 4 bases and J lost 8 bases. The CDR3 DNA reads as TGTGCCAGTAGTACGCGGACAGGGGCGGATTCACCCCTCCACTTT. This codes for CASSTRTGADSPLHF.

The chain couples TRBV4-2 to TRBJ1-3; TRBD1 is a possible D gene (5 bases). The germline V gene encodes CDR1 LGHNA and CDR2 YNFKEQ. Trimming left V 1 base short and J 0 bases short, with 10 bases between. The length of the CDR3 is 16 residues. The CDR3 sequence is CASSQGGGSSGNTIYF. CDR3 DNA sequence: TGTGCCAGCAGCCAAGGCGGGGGTAGCTCTGGAAACACCATATATTTT.

This chain links TRBV11-2 with TRBJ2-1; 8 bases are a match to TRBD2. This CDR3 contains 17 residues. Trimming removed 3 bases from V and 0 bases from J; junction bases left unmatched: 7. CDR1 SGHAT and CDR2 FQNNGV come from the germline V gene. For the CDR3, the DNA is TGTGCCAGCAGCTTGAGAGGGAGCGGGGGCTCCTACAATGAGCAGTTCTTC. Translated, it gives CASSLRGSGGSYNEQFF.

The gene calls are TRBV6-5 and TRBJ1-2; 8 nucleotides align to TRBD1. The length of the CDR3 is 14 residues. V dropped 8 bases and J dropped 3; count of bases not matched to a gene: 8. Germline-derived CDR1 and CDR2 are MNHEY and SVGAGI. This CDR3 is CASSGAGGYYGYTF. CDR3 DNA: TGTGCCAGCTCTGGTGCAGGGGGCTACTATGGCTACACCTTC.

The gene calls are TRBV19 and TRBJ1-1; D call uncertain. V was pared by 0 bases and J by 10 bases, with 12 bases between. The CDR3 is 13 amino acids. Germline V gene data show CDR1 as LNHDA and CDR2 as SQIVND (reference sequence). The chain's CDR3 is CASSIDAENGAFF. The CDR3 DNA reads TGTGCCAGTAGTATAGATGCGGAGAACGGAGCTTTCTTT.

This clone has just one count. The V gene is TRBV27, the J gene TRBJ2-1, with 12 bases identical to TRBD2. CDR3 length: 15 amino acids. Germline assignment: CDR1 MNHEY and CDR2 SMNVEV (reference sequence). Trimming removed 7 bases from V and 4 bases from J; junction bases left unmatched: 5. The CDR3 loop reads CASTSGGAAYNEQFF. CDR3 sequence (DNA): TGTGCCAGCACTAGCGGGGGGGCGGCGTACAATGAGCAGTTCTTC.

This clone has only a few counts. The gene calls are TRBV14 and TRBJ1-1, with TRBD1 identical over 7 bases. The CDR3 is 15 residues long. With V trimmed by 2 bases and J by 3 bases, 6 bases remained unmatched. Germline loops: CDR1 SGHDN, CDR2 FVKESK. CDR3 protein: CASSQKQGLYTEAFF. The DNA for the CDR3 is TGTGCCAGCAGCCAAAAACAGGGGTTGTACACTGAAGCTTTCTTT.

The chain joins TRBV6-5 to TRBJ1-1; D uncertain. Germline V gene lookup returns CDR1 MNHEY and CDR2 SVGAGI. Trimming shortened V by 0 bases and J by 4 bases, and 15 bases separated the two germline ends. CDR3 length: 16 amino acids. The CDR3 loop is CASSYSFTGSGTEAFF. The DNA for the CDR3 is TGTGCCAGCAGTTACTCGTTTACGGGGTCGGGCACTGAAGCTTTCTTT.

The genes are TRBV10-3 and TRBJ2-1; 7 bases map to TRBD1. Looked up from germline, CDR1 is ENHRY and CDR2 is SYGVKD. The CDR3 sequence is 14 residues long. The V gene end was trimmed by 6 bases and the J gene end by 4 bases; junction bases not matched to a gene: 6. The CDR3 DNA reads as TGTGCCATCAGAAAAGAGGACAGGTACAATGAGCAGTTCTTC. Translated, it gives CAIRKEDRYNEQFF.

The chain has TRBV2 and TRBJ1-5, with 10 positions matching TRBD1. The CDR3 has 15 residues. Unmatched junction bases numbered 6, after V lost 6 bases and J lost 4 bases. Germline V CDR1 and CDR2: SNHLY, FYNNEI. CDR3 in DNA: TGTGCCAGCAGGGTGGGACAGGGGCCTAATCAGCCCCAGCATTTT. This sequence encodes CASRVGQGPNQPQHF.

The chain is built from TRBV24-1 and TRBJ2-1, with a weak D call TRBD1 (5 bases). The germline V and J ends were trimmed by 2 bases and 8 bases, with 12 bases remaining between them. The CDR3 spans 14 residues. CDR1 and CDR2 (germline): KGHDR, SFDVKD. The CDR3 reads CATSDSWTNDEQFF. The CDR3 bases are TGTGCCACCAGTGATTCGTGGACAAACGATGAGCAGTTCTTC.